The clone carrying this TCR beta chain was picked up one time. TCRdb keeps only in-frame clones here, not all; method: immunoSEQ multiplex PCR. The sample yields just under 65,000 clones, roughly 85% seen once. The source of the sample is a study of control samples from healthy donors and cancer patients. Trimming pared 6 bases from V and 5 bases from J, leaving 16 bases between. The CDR3 is 13 residues long. Germline V CDR1 and CDR2: SQVTM, ANQGSEA. The TCR was taken from a man between 35 and 55 years old in good health. The specimen was blood. The chain is built from TRBV29-1 and TRBJ1-2; D possibly corresponds to TRBD1 (5 bases). The CDR3 DNA reads as TGCAGCGTGCCGGGCCGGGACGCTTATGGCTACACCTTC. Translating it yields CSVPGRDAYGYTF.